The rows below give T cell receptor beta chains drawn from one sample of a study of T cell repertoires in cytomegalovirus infection. TCRdb used MiXCR to reprocess the reads, holding one entry per CDR3 protein. The profile shows hundreds of thousands of distinct CDR3 sequences, 15% to 20% of them singletons. Sequenced: PBMCs. All receptors come from a human donor in good health (CMV status not recorded). Some clones in this sample may be carry-over from other donors' samples. CDR3s include the opening cysteine and the closing phenylalanine or tryptophan. Each record gives: V gene, D gene, J gene, clone size, CDR3 DNA, CDR3 protein. D genes are given only for firm matches. Only part of the rows carry a size: once, few, many, or a class if the clone is expanded.

TRBV28	TRBD2	TRBJ2-5	few	TGTGCCAGCAGTTTATACCCTCCGACTAGCGGGGGGGCAAGAGAGACCCAGTACTTC	CASSLYPPTSGGARETQYF
TRBV4-3	-	TRBJ2-1	many	TGCGCCAGCAGCCAAGAGGCGCAGTTCTCCTACAATGAGCAGTTCTTC	CASSQEAQFSYNEQFF
TRBV4-2	TRBD1	TRBJ1-5	many	TGTGCCAGCAGCCAAGATCCCAGGGGGCCTAGCAATCAGCCCCAGCATTTT	CASSQDPRGPSNQPQHF
TRBV3-1	TRBD1	TRBJ2-3	-	TGTGCCAGCAGCCAAGATCCTAGGGACAGGGAGATCGTTACGCAGTATTTT	CASSQDPRDREIVTQYF
TRBV3-1	-	TRBJ1-1	-	TGTGCCAGCAGCCAATCCCCGGCAGGGGCGACTGAAGCTTTCTTT	CASSQSPAGATEAFF
TRBV18	-	TRBJ2-7	-	TGTGCCAGCTCACCACCCAACCTCGTAGGGTCGGGCGGCCCCTACGAGCAGTACTTC	CASSPPNLVGSGGPYEQYF
TRBV5-5	-	TRBJ2-6	few	TGTGCCAGCAGCTTGGAGCACTCTGGGGCCAACGTCCTGACTTTC	CASSLEHSGANVLTF
TRBV28	TRBD2	TRBJ2-3	many	TGTGCCAGCAGTTTAACACTCCCTAGCGGGGGGGAGGGTGATACGCAGTATTTT	CASSLTLPSGGEGDTQYF
TRBV29-1	TRBD1	TRBJ1-1	few	TGCAGCGGGGACAGGGATAACACTGAAGCTTTCTTT	CSGDRDNTEAFF
TRBV20-1	-	TRBJ1-6	-	TGCAGTGCTAGAGATCTTAGGGTTAGCTCACCCCTCCACTTT	CSARDLRVSSPLHF
TRBV6-5	TRBD2	TRBJ2-3	few	TGTGCCAGCAGTTACTCGCCGACTAGCTTCACAGATACGCAGTATTTT	CASSYSPTSFTDTQYF
TRBV12-3/TRBV12-4	-	TRBJ1-1	many	TGTGCCAGCAGTTTACGGGGATTCACTGAAGCTTTCTTT	CASSLRGFTEAFF
TRBV7-6	TRBD1	TRBJ1-4	many	TGTGCCAGCAGCTCCGCATCGCAGGGGGCGTTTCGACTGTTTTTT	CASSSASQGAFRLFF
TRBV7-2	TRBD1	TRBJ2-2	many	TGTGCCAGCAGCTTATGGGGACAGGGTAACACCGGGGAGCTGTTTTTT	CASSLWGQGNTGELFF
TRBV18	TRBD1	TRBJ2-3	-	TGTGCCAGCTCACCACGGACAGGGGGGAGCACAGATACGCAGTATTTT	CASSPRTGGSTDTQYF
TRBV6-5	TRBD1	TRBJ2-2	-	TGTGCCAGCAGTCCGACCGGACAGGGGGCAACCGGGGAGCTGTTTTTT	CASSPTGQGATGELFF
TRBV10-3	-	TRBJ2-2	few	TGTGCCATCAGTCGGGACCCTACGAACACCGGGGAGCTGTTTTTT	CAISRDPTNTGELFF
TRBV7-2	-	TRBJ2-7	-	TGTGCCAGCAGCCCCCGGACAGGGAGGGTTTACGAGCAGTACTTC	CASSPRTGRVYEQYF
TRBV5-8	-	TRBJ2-4	-	TGTGCCAGCAGCTTCGGGACGGTATCTTTAGCCAAAAACATTCAGTACTTC	CASSFGTVSLAKNIQYF
TRBV20-1	-	TRBJ2-7	-	TGCAGTGCTAGGGGACGTTCCGACTACGAGCAGTACTTC	CSARGRSDYEQYF
TRBV24-1	-	TRBJ2-7	-	TGTGCCACCAGTGATTTTTCAGGGATGTACCACGAGCAGTACTTC	CATSDFSGMYHEQYF
TRBV12-3/TRBV12-4	-	TRBJ2-3	-	TGTGCCAGCAGATCCGGGGGCGGGGAGAGGGCAGATACGCAGTATTTT	CASRSGGGERADTQYF
TRBV7-2	-	TRBJ2-7	many	TGTGCCAGCAGCTTAGCGTCTCGCGGGGGCGTAGACGAGCAGTACTTC	CASSLASRGGVDEQYF
TRBV7-8	TRBD2	TRBJ2-2	many	TGTGCCAGCAGCCTTAGCGGGGCCGCGAACACCGGGGAGCTGTTTTTT	CASSLSGAANTGELFF
TRBV14	-	TRBJ2-2	-	TGTGCCAGCAGCCACGGGGGACCCGGGGAGCTGTTTTTT	CASSHGGPGELFF
TRBV2	-	TRBJ1-6	few	TGTGCCAGCAGACAGAGCTATAATTCACCCCTCCACTTT	CASRQSYNSPLHF
TRBV20-1	-	TRBJ2-5	few	TGCAGTGCTAGAGATCTGGGCATTAAGGGCCAAGAGACCCAGTACTTC	CSARDLGIKGQETQYF
TRBV2	-	TRBJ1-2	-	TGTGCCAGCAGTTACGGTACCCGCTGGGGCTACACCTTC	CASSYGTRWGYTF
TRBV27	-	TRBJ1-6	many	TGTGCCAGCAGTTTGTATGGCCCGGGGGTCCTTTCACCCCTCCACTTT	CASSLYGPGVLSPLHF
TRBV7-8	-	TRBJ2-3	many	TGTGCCAGCAGCTTAGGGACTTGGGATACGCAGTATTTT	CASSLGTWDTQYF
TRBV7-3	-	TRBJ2-2	-	TGTGCCAGCAGCTTAAGGCCGGGGAACACCGGGGAGCTGTTTTTT	CASSLRPGNTGELFF
TRBV7-2	-	TRBJ1-5	many	TGTGCCAGCAGCTCGACAGCCGAAGTTCGGCCCCAGCATTTT	CASSSTAEVRPQHF
TRBV4-2	-	TRBJ2-5	-	TGTGCCAGCAGCCAAGCTTTGGTCGAGACCCAGTACTTC	CASSQALVETQYF
TRBV6-2/TRBV6-3	TRBD1	TRBJ1-1	-	TGTGCCAGCAGCTGGGGACAGAGTAACACTGAAGCTTTCTTT	CASSWGQSNTEAFF
TRBV9	-	TRBJ2-6	few	TGTGCCAGCAGCGTAACGCCTTCGAGGACTGACGTCCTGACTTTC	CASSVTPSRTDVLTF
TRBV7-8	-	TRBJ1-6	many	TGTGCCAGCAGCTTAGGGGGACACCTCGGAACACCCCTCCACTTT	CASSLGGHLGTPLHF
TRBV18	-	TRBJ2-5	few	TGTGCCAGCTCGCCCCGGGTTGCCGGAGAGGGGGAGACCCAGTACTTC	CASSPRVAGEGETQYF
TRBV12-3/TRBV12-4	-	TRBJ1-3	few	TGTGCCAGCAGTTTGATCGGGGTTGGAAACACCATATATTTT	CASSLIGVGNTIYF
TRBV2	TRBD1	TRBJ2-1	-	TGTGCCAGCAGCCGGGACAGTTTGATCTACAATGAGCAGTTCTTC	CASSRDSLIYNEQFF
TRBV20-1	-	TRBJ2-6	few	TGCAGTGCTAGACGGGTTGCAAGTCGGGCCAACGTCCTGACTTTC	CSARRVASRANVLTF
TRBV28	-	TRBJ2-7	few	TGTGCCAGCACCAAAGACGGTAGGCACGAGCAGTACTTC	CASTKDGRHEQYF
TRBV20-1	-	TRBJ1-6	-	TGCAGTGCTGGGGCGGGGGATTCACCCCTCCACTTT	CSAGAGDSPLHF
TRBV3-1	TRBD2	TRBJ2-7	few	TGTGCCAGCAGCCAGCTTAGCGGGGGGGCATACGAGCAGTACTTC	CASSQLSGGAYEQYF
TRBV18	-	TRBJ1-5	once	TGTGCCAGCTCACGTTCCTCTAGCAATCAGCCCCAGCATTTT	CASSRSSSNQPQHF
TRBV25-1	-	TRBJ1-2	few	TGTGCCAGCAGTGACCCTGGGGGATCCTATGGCTACACCTTC	CASSDPGGSYGYTF
TRBV4-3	TRBD2	TRBJ2-2	-	TGCGCCAGCAGCCAGTGGCGGGGGATGAACACCGGGGAGCTGTTTTTT	CASSQWRGMNTGELFF
TRBV15	TRBD1	TRBJ1-4	few	TGTGCCACCAGCAGAACTAGGGGGCAGGGTGAAAAACTGTTTTTT	CATSRTRGQGEKLFF
TRBV6-1	-	TRBJ1-5	-	TGTGCCAGCAAGAAAGGGCAGTCGGTCAGGGGAGAATTAAGCAATCAGCCCCAGCATTTT	CASKKGQSVRGELSNQPQHF
TRBV18	TRBD1	TRBJ2-3	-	TGTGCCAGCTCACCAAGTGACAGGGCAACTAGCACAGATACGCAGTATTTT	CASSPSDRATSTDTQYF
TRBV15	-	TRBJ2-1	-	TGTGCCACCAGCAGGAGGACTGCCAACAATGAGCAGTTCTTC	CATSRRTANNEQFF
TRBV6-5	-	TRBJ1-1	few	TGTGCCAGCAGTTACTCTCGGGGGATACGGGTCACTGAAGCTTTCTTT	CASSYSRGIRVTEAFF
TRBV28	-	TRBJ2-6	-	TGTGCCAGCGGAGCTGGGGCCAACGTCCTGACTTTC	CASGAGANVLTF